These 26 T cell receptor beta chains originate from one sample sequenced in a study of blood T cell repertoires in COVID-19. Clones were sequenced by immunoSEQ multiplex PCR, and TCRdb holds only the in-frame ones, with some missing. The profile shows hundreds of thousands of clones, 65% to 85% of them singletons. Input material: PBMCs or T cells enriched from blood (not recorded which). All receptors come from a woman aged 40 to 49 with acute COVID-19.

The V gene is TRBV6-5, the J gene TRBJ1-6; the D is unclear. CDR3 length: 13 amino acids. Germline loops: CDR1 MNHEY, CDR2 SVGAGI. Trimming pared 4 bases from V and 7 bases from J, leaving 8 bases between. The CDR3 protein is CASSSGTNSPLHF. The CDR3 DNA reads as TGTGCCAGCAGTTCTGGCACGAATTCACCCCTCCACTTT.

The chain employs TRBV5-1 and TRBJ2-3, with 7 bases that match TRBD2. Per the germline V gene, CDR1 is SGHRS and CDR2 is YFSETQ. This CDR3 has 15 residues. The V segment lost 0 bases and the J segment 5 bases; nucleotides outside the gene matches: 6. The CDR3 region is CASSLEAGNGDTQYF. The CDR3, as DNA: TGCGCCAGCAGCTTGGAAGCGGGAAACGGAGATACGCAGTATTTT.

J is TRBJ2-5 and V is TRBV7-6, with 8 bases identical to TRBD1. The V gene's germline CDR1 is SGHVS and CDR2 FNYEAQ. This CDR3 is built from 16 residues. After removal of 1 base from V and 4 bases from J, the junction contained 8 bases not matched to a gene. CDR3 sequence reads: CASSLVSGTGLETQYF. CDR3 coding DNA: TGTGCCAGCAGCTTAGTATCGGGGACAGGTTTAGAGACCCAGTACTTC. The full variable domain, its missing parts supplied by reference TRBV7-6 and TRBJ2-5, is GAGVSQSPRYKVTKRGQDVALRCDPISGHVSLYWYRQALGQGPEFLTYFNYEAQQDKSGLPNDRFSAERPEGSISTLTIQRTEQRDSAMYRCASSLVSGTGLETQYFGPGTRLLVL.

The chain links TRBV30 to TRBJ2-3; D possibly corresponds to TRBD2 (5 bases). Germline V gene sequence: CDR1 GTSNPN, CDR2 SVGIG (reference sequence). The CDR3 extends over 16 amino acids. The V gene lost 7 bases and the J gene lost 1 base, with 21 bases spanning the gap. CDR3: CASSGRRGRGTDTQYF. For the CDR3, the DNA is TGTGCCTCCTCTGGACGGCGCGGGCGCGGCACAGATACGCAGTATTTT.

The gene calls are TRBV21-1 and TRBJ2-7; the D call in the table, TRBD1, was not verified against the DNA. TRBV21-1 is assigned pseudogene status. This CDR3 has 14 residues. CDR3 in amino acids: CASTSDRETYEQYF. The DNA of the CDR3 is TGTGCCAGCACTTCGGACAGGGAGACCTACGAGCAGTACTTC.

This clone showed up just once. The rearrangement links TRBV18 to TRBJ1-1, with 9 bases aligning to TRBD1. This CDR3 has 13 residues. Trimming took 3 bases from V and 7 from J; bases not matched to a gene: 3. Germline assignment: CDR1 KGHSH and CDR2 LQKENI. The CDR3 loop reads CASSPVDRGEAFF. CDR3 DNA sequence: TGTGCCAGCTCACCGGTGGACAGGGGTGAAGCTTTCTTT.

The chain links TRBV9 to TRBJ2-3; unclear D gene. Germline V gene lookup returns CDR1 SGDLS and CDR2 YYNGEE. The CDR3 spans 12 residues. V lost 3 bases, J lost 3 bases, and 5 bases lay in between. The CDR3 region has the DNA TGTGCCAGCAGCGCCTTAACAGATACGCAGTATTTT. This encodes CASSALTDTQYF. The full variable domain, with the rest looked up from reference TRBV9 and TRBJ2-3, is DSGVTQTPKHLITATGQRVTLRCSPRSGDLSVYWYQQSLDQGLQFLIQYYNGEERAKGNILERFSAQQFPDLHSELNLSSLELGDSALYFCASSALTDTQYFGPGTRLTVL.

The V and J genes are TRBV19 and TRBJ1-6; no firm D call. This CDR3 comprises 12 residues. The germline gives CDR1 LNHDA, CDR2 SQIVND (reference sequence). The chain's CDR3 is CAAGSGNSPLHF. The CDR3, as DNA: TGTGCGGCGGGTTCGGGTAATTCACCCCTCCACTTT.

The rearrangement joins TRBV5-4 to TRBJ1-6; 8 nucleotides match TRBD1. The V gene's germline CDR1 is SGHNT and CDR2 YYREEE (reference sequence). This CDR3 comprises 16 residues. V dropped 3 bases and J dropped 7; count of bases not matched to a gene: 9. The CDR3 DNA is TGTGCCAGCAGCTGGGGACAGGCGGCTAAAAATTCACCCCTCCACTTT. Encoded protein: CASSWGQAAKNSPLHF.

The chain employs TRBV9 and TRBJ2-1; D not certain. This CDR3 has 12 amino acids. V was trimmed by 2 bases and J by 6 bases, leaving 6 bases between them. The germline gives CDR1 SGDLS, CDR2 YYNGEE. The CDR3 here is CASSVRVNEQFF. CDR3 DNA sequence: TGTGCCAGCAGCGTTAGAGTCAATGAGCAGTTCTTC.

The chain combines TRBV7-6 with TRBJ1-3; 9 bases are shared with TRBD1. The V gene end was trimmed by 5 bases and the J gene end by 4 bases; junction bases not matched to a gene: 15. CDR1 is SGHVS and CDR2 is FNYEAQ in the germline V gene. The CDR3 consists of 18 residues. CDR3 region: CASSLDSTFDRGGNTIYF. For the CDR3, the DNA is TGTGCCAGCAGCCTCGACAGTACCTTCGACAGGGGGGGAAACACCATATATTTT. The full variable domain, in which reference TRBV7-6 and TRBJ1-3 provide the parts outside the CDR3, is GAGVSQSPRYKVTKRGQDVALRCDPISGHVSLYWYRQALGQGPEFLTYFNYEAQQDKSGLPNDRFSAERPEGSISTLTIQRTEQRDSAMYRCASSLDSTFDRGGNTIYFGEGSWLTVV.

J is TRBJ1-2 and V is TRBV6-5; 7 nucleotides line up with TRBD1. After removal of 0 bases from V and 8 bases from J, the junction contained 9 bases not matched to a gene. The CDR3 consists of 15 residues. Per the germline V gene, CDR1 is MNHEY and CDR2 is SVGAGI. The CDR3 loop is CASSYSATGAGGYTF. The CDR3 DNA follows: TGTGCCAGCAGTTACTCGGCCACAGGGGCGGGCGGCTACACCTTC.

This clone was seen only a few times. This chain links TRBV11-1 with TRBJ1-2; D gene uncertain. The CDR3 sequence is 14 residues long. Germline values: CDR1 SGHAT, CDR2 FQDESV (reference sequence). Between the trimmed V and J ends, which lost 2 bases and 5 bases, there was a span of 12 bases. In DNA, the CDR3 is TGTGCCAGCAGCTTAAGTCCAGAATTTTATGGCTACACCTTC. Its protein product is CASSLSPEFYGYTF.

The CDR3 nucleotides are TGTGCCAGCACCTGGATGGACAGGGGAAATTCACCCCTCCACTTT. Amino acid sequence: CASTWMDRGNSPLHF. The V and J genes are TRBV27 and TRBJ1-6, with 9 bases aligning to TRBD1. The CDR3 has 15 residues. From germline, CDR1 is MNHEY and CDR2 SMNVEV (reference sequence). V gave up 7 bases and J gave up 7 bases; unmatched junction bases: 8.

V and J are TRBV4-1 and TRBJ2-7; TRBD1 is a possible D gene (6 bases). The V end was cut by 4 bases, the J end by 2 bases, with 18 bases between. This CDR3 has 16 amino acids. Germline CDR1 reads MGHRA; CDR2 reads YSYEKL. This chain's CDR3 is CASSRSKGDIPYEQYF. In nucleotides, the CDR3 is TGCGCCAGCAGCCGTTCGAAAGGGGACATTCCCTACGAGCAGTACTTC.

The chain uses TRBV19 and TRBJ1-6; no clear D. CDR1 LNHDA and CDR2 SQIVND come from the germline V gene (reference sequence). The CDR3 extends over 13 amino acids. The V end lost 2 bases, the J end lost 6 bases, and 5 bases lay between the germline ends. CDR3 coding DNA: TGTGCCAGTAGTATACAGTTTAATTCACCCCTCCACTTT. Amino acids: CASSIQFNSPLHF.

This CDR3 reads CASSAMTSGSSYEQYF. CDR3 coding DNA: TGTGCCAGCAGCGCAATGACTAGCGGGAGTTCCTACGAGCAGTACTTC. The gene calls are TRBV11-1 and TRBJ2-7; TRBD2 matches 12 bases. V lost 5 bases and J lost 1; bases outside the gene matches: 6. CDR1 and CDR2 (germline): SGHAT, FQDESV (reference sequence). This CDR3 has 16 residues.

The CDR3 DNA is TGCGCCAGCAGCCTACGGGACAGGGGTAACACTGAAGCTTTCTTT. The encoded protein is CASSLRDRGNTEAFF. This chain uses TRBV4-3 with TRBJ1-1; 10 bases fit TRBD1. V dropped 4 bases and J dropped 2; count of bases not matched to a gene: 4. The CDR3 has 15 residues. Germline lookup yields CDR1 LGHNA and CDR2 YSLEER.

This chain links TRBV7-8 with TRBJ1-1; D perhaps matches TRBD1 (6 bases). CDR3 size: 15 residues. The germline CDR1 and CDR2 sequences are SGHVS and FQNEAQ. V lost 2 bases and J lost 5, with 15 bases in between. The CDR3 spells CASSLTDRLWTEAFF. The CDR3 DNA sequence: TGTGCCAGCAGCTTAACTGACAGGTTGTGGACTGAAGCTTTCTTT.

This rearrangement joins TRBV7-2 to TRBJ2-7, with D perhaps TRBD2 (6 bases). The CDR3 has 14 amino acids. Germline loops: CDR1 SGHTA, CDR2 FQGNSA. V shed 5 bases and J shed 5 bases, with 16 bases lying between them. The CDR3 nucleotides are TGTGCCAGCAGCACCCAACTCGGGACTCACGAGCAGTACTTC. Translating it yields CASSTQLGTHEQYF. Supplemented by reference TRBV7-2 and TRBJ2-7, the full variable domain reads GAGVSQSPSNKVTEKGKDVELRCDPISGHTALYWYRQSLGQGLEFLIYFQGNSAPDKSGLPSDRFSAERTGGSVSTLTIQRTQQEDSAVYLCASSTQLGTHEQYFGPGTRLTVT.

The chain carries TRBV2 and TRBJ1-5; 7 bases align to TRBD1. The junction had 7 bases not matched to a gene; V was cut back by 5 bases and J by 6 bases. The CDR3 has 14 amino acids. Germline V gene sequence: CDR1 SNHLY, CDR2 FYNNEI. The CDR3 reads CASSLDRDIQPQHF. CDR3 bases: TGTGCCAGCAGTCTAGACAGGGATATTCAGCCCCAGCATTTT.

The gene calls are TRBV19 and TRBJ1-3, with 9 bases lining up with TRBD1. Germline V gene sequence: CDR1 LNHDA, CDR2 SQIVND (reference sequence). The CDR3 totals 14 residues. V dropped 5 bases and J dropped 6; count of bases not matched to a gene: 5. The CDR3 spells CASSRRTGENTIYF. The CDR3 DNA follows: TGTGCCAGTAGTCGCCGGACAGGGGAAAACACCATATATTTT.

J is TRBJ1-4 and V is TRBV5-1; perhaps TRBD1 as D (5 bases). V was cut by 2 bases and J by 8 bases, with 10 bases left in between. CDR3 size: 13 residues. Germline CDR1 is SGHRS and CDR2 is YFSETQ. The DNA for the CDR3 is TGCGCCAGCAGCTTCACGGGGGAAGAAAAACTGTTTTTT. This translates into CASSFTGEEKLFF. Full variable domain (missing parts from reference TRBV5-1 and TRBJ1-4): KAGVTQTPRYLIKTRGQQVTLSCSPISGHRSVSWYQQTPGQGLQFLFEYFSETQRNKGNFPGRFSGRQFSNSRSEMNVSTLELGDSALYLCASSFTGEEKLFFGSGTQLSVL.

The V call is TRBV4-1, the J call TRBJ2-1; D is undetermined. With 1 base removed from V and 9 bases from J, the gap between germline ends came to 16 bases. Germline CDR1 is MGHRA and CDR2 is YSYEKL. This CDR3 spans 15 amino acids. CDR3: CASSQGPREVSEQFF. Here the CDR3 DNA reads TGCGCCAGCAGCCAAGGACCCCGAGAGGTGAGTGAGCAGTTCTTC.

The chain carries TRBV9 and TRBJ2-2, with 14 positions matching TRBD2. From germline, CDR1 is SGDLS and CDR2 YYNGEE. V shed 4 bases and J 5 bases; nucleotides not matched to a gene: 10. The CDR3 runs to 18 residues. The CDR3 sequence: CASSPRTSGRSSTGELFF. CDR3 nucleotide sequence: TGTGCCAGCAGCCCACGGACTAGCGGGAGGTCGTCTACCGGGGAGCTGTTTTTT.

The chain has TRBV12-3 or TRBV12-4 and TRBJ1-1, with a weak D call TRBD1 (6 bases). The CDR3 totals 13 residues. Trimming left V 6 bases short and J 1 base short, with 9 bases between. The CDR3 loop reads CASRSTGNTEAFF. The CDR3 coding sequence is TGTGCCAGCAGGTCGACAGGGAACACTGAAGCTTTCTTT.